This T cell receptor (beta chain) was recovered during a study of human T cells and chemical hapten exposure. This clonotype showed up many times. Time point defined: patch test 1, 2 weeks after DPC sensitization. As to treatment: therapeutic diphenylcyclopropenone sensitization with weekly scalp DPC. The CDR3 runs 15 residues. V dropped 3 bases and J dropped 9; count of bases not matched to a gene: 5. Germline V gene lookup returns CDR1 ENHRY and CDR2 SYGVKD. TCRdb re-analysed the RACE reads in MiXCR, keeping a single row per CDR3 protein. The sample includes about 380,000 distinct CDR3 sequences, roughly 5% of them seen just once.

The source material was whole blood, sampled in connection with sensitization to the hapten diphenylcyclopropenone (DPC). This rearrangement joins TRBV10-3 to TRBJ2-1; 13 bases are shared with TRBD2. This sequence originates from a woman aged 50 to 60 with alopecia areata. Some clones in this sample may be carry-over from other donors' samples. This CDR3 is CAISDPGTSGTEQFF. The CDR3, as DNA: TGTGCCATCAGTGACCCGGGGACTAGCGGGACTGAGCAGTTCTTC.